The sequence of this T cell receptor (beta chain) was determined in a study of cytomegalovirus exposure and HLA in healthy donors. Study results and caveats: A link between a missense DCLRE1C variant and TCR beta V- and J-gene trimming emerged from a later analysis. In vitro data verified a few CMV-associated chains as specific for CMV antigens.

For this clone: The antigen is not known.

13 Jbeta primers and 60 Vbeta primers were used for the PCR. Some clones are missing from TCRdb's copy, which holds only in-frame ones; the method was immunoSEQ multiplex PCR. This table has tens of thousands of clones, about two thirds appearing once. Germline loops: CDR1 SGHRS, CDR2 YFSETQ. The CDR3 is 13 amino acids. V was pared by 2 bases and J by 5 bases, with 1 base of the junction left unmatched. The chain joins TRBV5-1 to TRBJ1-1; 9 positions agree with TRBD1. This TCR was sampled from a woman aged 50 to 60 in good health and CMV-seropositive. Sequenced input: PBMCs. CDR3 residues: CASSLQGATEAFF. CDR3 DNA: TGCGCCAGCAGCTTACAGGGGGCAACTGAAGCTTTCTTT.